Included here is one T cell receptor (beta chain) sequence, with context. Germline V lookup: CDR1 SGHDT, CDR2 YYEEEE. This CDR3 region has 15 residues. Unmatched junction bases numbered 5, after V lost 0 bases and J lost 6 bases. The sample is drawn from a study of blood T cell repertoires in COVID-19. Per the authors' pipeline: By means of reference gene primer amplification, nucleated cell counts were estimated. Profiling relied on immunoSEQ multiplex PCR, and the TCRdb table lists in-frame clones only, not all of them. The V and J calls and clone size were taken over from that table, and D and trimming were inferred from the DNA. The sample yields some 140,000 clones, 83% seen once.

The clonotype was recovered from a man aged 25-45 years who had recovered from COVID-19. Sample: PBMCs or T cells enriched from blood (not recorded which). The J gene is TRBJ2-4, the V gene TRBV5-6; 8 bases are a match to TRBD1. The CDR3 nucleotides read TGTGCCAGCAGCTTGGGACAGGGGAATAGAAACATTCAGTACTTC. Translating it yields CASSLGQGNRNIQYF.